This T cell receptor (beta chain) comes out of a study of blood T cell repertoires in COVID-19. Study-wide background: Italy, Spain and the United States were the sources of the convalescent and acute COVID-19 samples. PBMCs, B-cell-depleted T cells, or T cells were the source of the cDNA or gDNA that made up the material.

Sequencing was performed with immunoSEQ multiplex PCR; in TCRdb, only in-frame clones are kept and a portion is missing. The sample consists of roughly 200,000 clones, about 90% of them appearing once. All enrollees were roughly 18 to 89 years old and from fewer than 30 US areas. Each recovered donor of Cohort 3 presented with two negative PCRs, clearance, or symptom resolution. Germline V lookup: CDR1 LNHDA, CDR2 SQIVND (reference sequence). The V end was cut by 3 bases, the J end by 2 bases, with 10 bases between. This CDR3 is 14 amino acids long. This sequence joins TRBV19 and TRBJ1-1; D is perhaps TRBD1 (6 bases). This sequence was found in a man younger than 40 who had recovered from COVID-19. The sample consisted of PBMCs or T cells enriched from blood (not recorded which). CDR3 sequence: CASSITGINTEAFF. The CDR3 nucleotides read TGTGCCAGTAGTATTACAGGGATTAACACTGAAGCTTTCTTT.